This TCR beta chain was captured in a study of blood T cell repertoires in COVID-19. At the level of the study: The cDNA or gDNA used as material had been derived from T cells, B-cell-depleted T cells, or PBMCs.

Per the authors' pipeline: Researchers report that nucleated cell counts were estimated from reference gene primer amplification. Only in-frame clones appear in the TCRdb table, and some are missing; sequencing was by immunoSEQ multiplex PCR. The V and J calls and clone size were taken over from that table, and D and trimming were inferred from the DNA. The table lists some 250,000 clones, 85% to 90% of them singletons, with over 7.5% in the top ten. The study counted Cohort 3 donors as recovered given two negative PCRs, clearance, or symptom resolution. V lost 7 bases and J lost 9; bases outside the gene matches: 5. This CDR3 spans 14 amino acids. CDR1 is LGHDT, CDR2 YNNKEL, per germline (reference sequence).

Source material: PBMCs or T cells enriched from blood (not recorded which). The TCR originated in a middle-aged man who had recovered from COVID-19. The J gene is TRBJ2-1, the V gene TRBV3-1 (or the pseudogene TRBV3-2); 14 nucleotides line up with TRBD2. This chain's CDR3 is CASNPGLAGVEQFF. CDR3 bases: TGTGCCAGCAACCCGGGACTAGCGGGAGTTGAGCAGTTCTTC.